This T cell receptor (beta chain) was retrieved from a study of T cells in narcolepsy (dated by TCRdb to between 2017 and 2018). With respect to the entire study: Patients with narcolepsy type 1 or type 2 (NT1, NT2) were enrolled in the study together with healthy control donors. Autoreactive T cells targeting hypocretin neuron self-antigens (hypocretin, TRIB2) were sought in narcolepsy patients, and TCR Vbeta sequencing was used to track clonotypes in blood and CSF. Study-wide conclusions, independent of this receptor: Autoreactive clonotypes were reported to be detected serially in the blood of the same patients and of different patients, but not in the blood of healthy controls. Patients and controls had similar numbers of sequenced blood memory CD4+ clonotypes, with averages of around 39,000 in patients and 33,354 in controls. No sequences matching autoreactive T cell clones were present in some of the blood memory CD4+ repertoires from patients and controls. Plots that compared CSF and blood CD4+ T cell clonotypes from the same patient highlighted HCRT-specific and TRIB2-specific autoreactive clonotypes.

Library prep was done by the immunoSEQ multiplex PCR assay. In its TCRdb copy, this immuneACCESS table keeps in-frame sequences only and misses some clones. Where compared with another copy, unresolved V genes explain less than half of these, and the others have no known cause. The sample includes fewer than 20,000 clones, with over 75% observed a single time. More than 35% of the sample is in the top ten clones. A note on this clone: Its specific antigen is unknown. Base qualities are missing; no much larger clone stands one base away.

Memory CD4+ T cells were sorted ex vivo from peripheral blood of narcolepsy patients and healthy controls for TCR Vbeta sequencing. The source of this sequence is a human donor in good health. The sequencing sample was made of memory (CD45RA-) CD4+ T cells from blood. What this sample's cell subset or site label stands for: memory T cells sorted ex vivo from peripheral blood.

The nucleotide sequence reads TGTGCCAGCAGTTACGGGACAAGGTTTGGTTACGAGCAGTACTTC. It translates as CASSYGTRFGYEQYF. The chain links TRBV6-5 with TRBJ2-7, with TRBD1 tentatively as D gene (6 bases match). The germline V gene specifies MNHEY as CDR1 and SVGAGI as CDR2. Including cysteine and phenylalanine, the CDR3 has 15 amino acids. Only the CDR3 portion is preserved as DNA: 45 bases, with reading frame beginning at the first base. V is shortened by 2 bases, J by 4 bases, and the region joining them spans 15 bases.